This T cell receptor (beta chain) was identified in a study of T cell changes during pregnancy in multiple sclerosis. The CDR3 is made up of 16 amino acids. The V and J ends lost 3 bases and 1 base respectively, with 15 bases between them. Per germline, CDR1 MDHEN and CDR2 SYDVKM. The table came from immunoSEQ multiplex PCR; TCRdb's copy has only in-frame clones and leaves some out. The sample has about 18,000 clones; approximately 87% are singletons. The clonotype comes from a female donor in good health, enrolled as a control in a pregnancy study. The sequencing used CD8+ T cells from peripheral blood mononuclear cells, collected in the third trimester of pregnancy. V and J are TRBV28 and TRBJ1-1, with no clear D. The CDR3 coding sequence is TGTGCCAGCAGTTTTACGGGGTGGGTGTGGAACACTGAAGCTTTCTTT. Translated, it gives CASSFTGWVWNTEAFF.